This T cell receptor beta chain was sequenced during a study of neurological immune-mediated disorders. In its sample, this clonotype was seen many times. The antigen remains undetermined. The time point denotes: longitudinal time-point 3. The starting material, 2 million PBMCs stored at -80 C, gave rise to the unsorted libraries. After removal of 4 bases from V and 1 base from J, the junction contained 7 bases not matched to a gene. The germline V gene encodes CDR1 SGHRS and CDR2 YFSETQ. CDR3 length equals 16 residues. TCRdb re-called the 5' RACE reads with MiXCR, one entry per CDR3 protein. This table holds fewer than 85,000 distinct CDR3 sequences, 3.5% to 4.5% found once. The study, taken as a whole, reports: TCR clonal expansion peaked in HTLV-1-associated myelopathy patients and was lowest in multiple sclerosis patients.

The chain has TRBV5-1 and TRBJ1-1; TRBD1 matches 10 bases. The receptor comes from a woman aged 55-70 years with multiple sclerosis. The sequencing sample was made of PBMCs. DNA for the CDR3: TGCGCCAGCAGCCCAGGGACAGGGGTGTCGAACACTGAAGCTTTCTTT. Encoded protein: CASSPGTGVSNTEAFF.